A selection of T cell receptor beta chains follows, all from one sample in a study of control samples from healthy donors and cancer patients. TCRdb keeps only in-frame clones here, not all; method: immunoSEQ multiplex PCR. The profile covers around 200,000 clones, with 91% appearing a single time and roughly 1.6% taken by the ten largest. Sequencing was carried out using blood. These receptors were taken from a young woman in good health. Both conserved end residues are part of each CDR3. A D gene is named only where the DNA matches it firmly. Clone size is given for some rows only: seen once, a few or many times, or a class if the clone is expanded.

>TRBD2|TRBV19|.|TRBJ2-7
CASSPRASGSHEQYF
TGTGCCAGTAGCCCCCGGGCTAGCGGGAGTCACGAGCAGTACTTC
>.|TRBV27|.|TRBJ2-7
CASSLGGEQYF
TGTGCCAGCAGTTTGGGAGGAGAGCAGTACTTC
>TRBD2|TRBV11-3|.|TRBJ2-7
CASSFLAGAQEQYF
TGTGCCAGCAGCTTTCTAGCGGGAGCTCAGGAGCAGTACTTC
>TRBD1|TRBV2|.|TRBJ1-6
CASSWGQGGSPLHF
TGTGCCAGCAGTTGGGGACAGGGGGGTTCACCCCTCCACTTT
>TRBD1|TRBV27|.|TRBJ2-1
CASRPTGGAEQFF
TGTGCCAGCAGGCCGACAGGGGGCGCTGAGCAGTTCTTC
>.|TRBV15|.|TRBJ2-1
CATSRISGGEEQFF
TGTGCCACCAGCAGAATTAGCGGAGGCGAGGAGCAGTTCTTC
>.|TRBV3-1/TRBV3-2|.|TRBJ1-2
CASSQGEDGYTF
TGTGCCAGCAGCCAAGGGGAGGATGGCTACACCTTC
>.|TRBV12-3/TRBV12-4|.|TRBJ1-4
CASSFGKAEKLFF
TGTGCCAGCAGTTTCGGGAAAGCCGAAAAACTGTTTTTT
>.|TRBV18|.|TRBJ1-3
CASSPQGSGNTIYF
TGTGCCAGCTCACCACAGGGTAGTGGAAACACCATATATTTT
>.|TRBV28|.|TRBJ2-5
CASSPPGAPNQETQYF
TGTGCCAGCAGTCCCCCAGGGGCCCCTAACCAAGAGACCCAGTACTTC
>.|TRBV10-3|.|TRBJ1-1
CAISAGNLNTEAFF
TGTGCCATCAGTGCAGGAAACCTTAACACTGAAGCTTTCTTT
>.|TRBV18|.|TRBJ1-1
CASSPTVGAFF
TGTGCCAGCTCACCAACGGTGGGGGCTTTCTTT
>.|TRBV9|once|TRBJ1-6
CASSVDSIGSPLHF
TGTGCCAGCAGCGTAGACAGTATAGGTTCACCCCTCCACTTT
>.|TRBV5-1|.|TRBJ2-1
CASSLTTAYNEQFF
TGCGCCAGCAGCTTGACCACTGCCTACAATGAGCAGTTCTTC
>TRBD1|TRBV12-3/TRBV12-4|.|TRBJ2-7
CASSFLTGGEQYF
TGTGCCAGCAGTTTTTTGACAGGGGGCGAGCAGTACTTC
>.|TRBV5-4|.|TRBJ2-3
CASSLGGSTDTQYF
TGTGCCAGCAGCTTGGGTGGAAGCACAGATACGCAGTATTTT
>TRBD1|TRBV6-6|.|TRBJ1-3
CASSWGTGEGNTIYF
TGTGCCAGCAGTTGGGGGACAGGGGAAGGAAACACCATATATTTT
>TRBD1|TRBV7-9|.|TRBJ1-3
CASSLGGTGGNTIYF
TGTGCCAGCAGCTTAGGTGGGACAGGAGGAAACACCATATATTTT
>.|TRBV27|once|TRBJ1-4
CASSLTGTANEKLFF
TGTGCCAGCAGTTTGACCGGGACGGCTAATGAAAAACTGTTTTTT
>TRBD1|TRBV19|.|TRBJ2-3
CASSPLTGSTDTQYF
TGTGCCAGTAGTCCCCTGACAGGGAGCACAGATACGCAGTATTTT
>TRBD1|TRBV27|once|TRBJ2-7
CASSLRDRGHEQYF
TGTGCCAGCAGTTTACGGGACAGGGGCCACGAGCAGTACTTC
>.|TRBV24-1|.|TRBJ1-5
CATSDSRGDQPQHF
TGTGCCACCAGTGATTCTCGGGGGGATCAGCCCCAGCATTTT
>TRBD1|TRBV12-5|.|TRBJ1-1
CASGLTFGQGTEAFF
TGTGCTAGTGGTTTGACTTTCGGACAGGGCACTGAAGCTTTCTTT
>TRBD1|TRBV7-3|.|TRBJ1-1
CASSPTGATEAFF
TGTGCCAGCAGTCCAACAGGGGCCACTGAAGCTTTCTTT
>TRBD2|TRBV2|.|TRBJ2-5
CASRLAGVETQYF
TGTGCCAGCAGACTAGCGGGGGTAGAGACCCAGTACTTC
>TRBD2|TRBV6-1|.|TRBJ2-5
CASSESGGAETQYF
TGTGCCAGCAGTGAAAGCGGGGGGGCGGAGACCCAGTACTTC
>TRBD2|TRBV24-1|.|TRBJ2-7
CATSDGGPGTRWEQYF
TGTGCCACCAGTGACGGGGGACCCGGGACTAGGTGGGAGCAGTACTTC
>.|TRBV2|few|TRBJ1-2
CASSADSNYGYTF
TGTGCCAGCAGTGCGGACAGTAACTATGGCTACACCTTC
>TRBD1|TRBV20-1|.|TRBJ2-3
CSASGTGATDTQYF
TGCAGTGCTAGTGGGACAGGGGCCACAGATACGCAGTATTTT
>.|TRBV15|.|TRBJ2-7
CATSRDTSYEQYF
TGTGCCACCAGCAGAGACACCTCCTACGAGCAGTACTTC
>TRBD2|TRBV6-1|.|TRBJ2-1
CASSETSGMGNEQFF
TGTGCCAGCAGTGAGACTAGCGGGATGGGGAATGAGCAGTTCTTC
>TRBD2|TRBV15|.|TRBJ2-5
CATSRVLLAGGLQETQYF
TGTGCCACCAGCAGAGTTCTACTAGCGGGGGGCCTCCAAGAGACCCAGTACTTC
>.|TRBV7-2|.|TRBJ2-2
CASSFRANTGELFF
TGTGCCAGCAGCTTCAGGGCTAACACCGGGGAGCTGTTTTTT